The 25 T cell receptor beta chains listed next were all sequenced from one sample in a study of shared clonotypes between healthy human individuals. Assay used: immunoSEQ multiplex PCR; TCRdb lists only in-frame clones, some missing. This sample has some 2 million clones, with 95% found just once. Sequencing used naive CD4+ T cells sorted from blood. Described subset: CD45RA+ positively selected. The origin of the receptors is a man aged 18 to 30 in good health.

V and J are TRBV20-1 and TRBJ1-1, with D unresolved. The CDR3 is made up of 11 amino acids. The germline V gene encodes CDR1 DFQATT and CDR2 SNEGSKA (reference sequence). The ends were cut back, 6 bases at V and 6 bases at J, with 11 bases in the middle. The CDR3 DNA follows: TGCAGTGCGCCCAGTAGATCTGAAGCTTTCTTT. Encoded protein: CSAPSRSEAFF.

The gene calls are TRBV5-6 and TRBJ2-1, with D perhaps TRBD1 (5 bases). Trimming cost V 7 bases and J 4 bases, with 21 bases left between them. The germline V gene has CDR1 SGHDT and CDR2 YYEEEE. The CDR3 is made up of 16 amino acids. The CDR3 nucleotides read TGTGCCAGCGAGCCGGCAGGGAAGGGGTATTACAATGAGCAGTTCTTC. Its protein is CASEPAGKGYYNEQFF.

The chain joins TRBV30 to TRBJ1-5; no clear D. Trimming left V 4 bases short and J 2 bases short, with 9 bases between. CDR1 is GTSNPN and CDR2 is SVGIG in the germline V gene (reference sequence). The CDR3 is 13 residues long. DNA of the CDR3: TGTGCCTGGAAGAATGAGGGCAATCAGCCCCAGCATTTT. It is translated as CAWKNEGNQPQHF. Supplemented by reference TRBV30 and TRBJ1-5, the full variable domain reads SQTIHQWPATLVQPVGSPLSLECTVEGTSNPNLYWYRQAAGRGLQLLFYSVGIGQISSEVPQNLSASRPQDRQFILSSKKLLLSDSGFYLCAWKNEGNQPQHFGDGTRLSIL.

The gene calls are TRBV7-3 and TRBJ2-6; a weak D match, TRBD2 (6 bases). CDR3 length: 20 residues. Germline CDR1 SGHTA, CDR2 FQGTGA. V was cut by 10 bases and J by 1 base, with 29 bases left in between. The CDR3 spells CATSLGGVHGGLSGANVLTF. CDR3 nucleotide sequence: TGTGCCACCTCTCTGGGCGGGGTTCACGGTGGGTTATCTGGGGCCAACGTCCTGACTTTC.

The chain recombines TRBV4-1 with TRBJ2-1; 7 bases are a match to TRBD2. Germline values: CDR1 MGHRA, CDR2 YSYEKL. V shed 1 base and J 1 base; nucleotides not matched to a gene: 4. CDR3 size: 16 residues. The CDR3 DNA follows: TGCGCCAGCAGCCAAGGTCCAGCGGGGTCCTACAATGAGCAGTTCTTC. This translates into CASSQGPAGSYNEQFF.

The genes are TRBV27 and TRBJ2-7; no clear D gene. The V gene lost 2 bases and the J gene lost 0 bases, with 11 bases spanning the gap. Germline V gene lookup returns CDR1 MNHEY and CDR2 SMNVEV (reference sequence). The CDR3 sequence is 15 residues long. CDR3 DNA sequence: TGTGCCAGCAGTTTACTCCCCTCAAGCTCCTACGAGCAGTACTTC. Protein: CASSLLPSSSYEQYF.

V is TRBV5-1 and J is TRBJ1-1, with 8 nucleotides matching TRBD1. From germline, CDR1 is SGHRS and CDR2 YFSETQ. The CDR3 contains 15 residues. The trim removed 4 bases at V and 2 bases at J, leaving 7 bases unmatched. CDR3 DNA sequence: TGCGCCAGCAGCACCGGACAGGGACCTAACACTGAAGCTTTCTTT. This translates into CASSTGQGPNTEAFF.

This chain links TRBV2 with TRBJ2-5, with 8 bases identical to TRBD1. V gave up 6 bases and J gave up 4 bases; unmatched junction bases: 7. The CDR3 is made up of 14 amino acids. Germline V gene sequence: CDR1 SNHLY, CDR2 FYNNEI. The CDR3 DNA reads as TGTGCCAGCAGAGAGACAGGGGCTGTAGAGACCCAGTACTTC. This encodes CASRETGAVETQYF.

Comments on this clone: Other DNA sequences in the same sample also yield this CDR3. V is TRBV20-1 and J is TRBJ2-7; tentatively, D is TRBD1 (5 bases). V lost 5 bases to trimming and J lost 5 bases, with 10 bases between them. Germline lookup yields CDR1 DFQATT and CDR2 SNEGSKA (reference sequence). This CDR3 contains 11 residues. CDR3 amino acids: CSAATGDEQYF. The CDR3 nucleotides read TGCAGTGCTGCAACAGGCGACGAGCAGTACTTC.

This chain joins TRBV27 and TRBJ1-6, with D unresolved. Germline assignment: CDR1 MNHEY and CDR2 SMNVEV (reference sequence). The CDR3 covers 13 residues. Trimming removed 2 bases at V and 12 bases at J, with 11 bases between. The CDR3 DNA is TGTGCCAGCAGTTTAAACGCGGGGTTACCCCTCCACTTT. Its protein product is CASSLNAGLPLHF.

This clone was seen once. The CDR3 coding sequence is TGTGCCTGGAGCCCAGGGAGGAAAAGCAATCAGCCCCAGCATTTT. It codes for CAWSPGRKSNQPQHF. This rearrangement joins TRBV30 to TRBJ1-5; D may be TRBD1 (5 bases). This CDR3 is built from 15 residues. Trimming shortened V by 3 bases and J by 1 base, and 13 bases separated the two germline ends. Looked up from germline, CDR1 is GTSNPN and CDR2 is SVGIG (reference sequence).

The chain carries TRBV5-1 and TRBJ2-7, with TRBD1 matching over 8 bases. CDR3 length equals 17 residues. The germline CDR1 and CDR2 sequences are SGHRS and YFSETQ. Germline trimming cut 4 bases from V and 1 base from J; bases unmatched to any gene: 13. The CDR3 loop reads CASSLGQGRSRSYEQYF. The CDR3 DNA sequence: TGCGCCAGCAGCCTCGGACAGGGCCGATCCAGATCCTACGAGCAGTACTTC.

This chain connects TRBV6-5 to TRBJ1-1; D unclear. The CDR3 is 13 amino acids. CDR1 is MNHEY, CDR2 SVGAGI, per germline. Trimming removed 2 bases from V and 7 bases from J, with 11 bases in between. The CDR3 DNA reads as TGTGCCAGCAGTTACCAAGCAGGAGGTGAAGCTTTCTTT. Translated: CASSYQAGGEAFF.

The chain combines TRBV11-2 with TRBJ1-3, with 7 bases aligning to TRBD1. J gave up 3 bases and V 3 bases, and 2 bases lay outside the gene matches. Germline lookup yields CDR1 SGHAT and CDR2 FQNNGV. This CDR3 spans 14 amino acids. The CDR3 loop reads CASSFGTDGNTIYF. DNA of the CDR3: TGTGCCAGCAGCTTCGGGACAGATGGAAACACCATATATTTT.

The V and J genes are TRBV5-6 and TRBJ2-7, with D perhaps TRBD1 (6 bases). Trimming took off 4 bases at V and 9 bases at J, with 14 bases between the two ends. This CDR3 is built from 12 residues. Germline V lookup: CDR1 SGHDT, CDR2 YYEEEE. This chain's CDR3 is CASSLTQGPQYF. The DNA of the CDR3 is TGTGCCAGCAGCCTAACCCAGGGGCCGCAGTACTTC.

CDR3 region: CASARRAGNEQFF. In nucleotides, the CDR3 is TGTGCCAGCGCTAGGCGGGCGGGCAATGAGCAGTTCTTC. The genes are TRBV6-5 and TRBJ2-1; a weak D match, TRBD2 (5 bases). Germline V lookup: CDR1 MNHEY, CDR2 SVGAGI. This CDR3 contains 13 residues. The V and J ends lost 8 bases and 6 bases respectively, with 14 bases between them.

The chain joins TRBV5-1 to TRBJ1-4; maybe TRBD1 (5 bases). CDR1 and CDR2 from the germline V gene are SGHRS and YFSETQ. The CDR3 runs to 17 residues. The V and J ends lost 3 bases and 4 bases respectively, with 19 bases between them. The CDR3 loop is CASSWGDPVGYNEKLFF. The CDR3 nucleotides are TGCGCCAGCAGCTGGGGGGACCCCGTGGGGTATAATGAAAAACTGTTTTTT. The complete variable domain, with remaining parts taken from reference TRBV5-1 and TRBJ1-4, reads KAGVTQTPRYLIKTRGQQVTLSCSPISGHRSVSWYQQTPGQGLQFLFEYFSETQRNKGNFPGRFSGRQFSNSRSEMNVSTLELGDSALYLCASSWGDPVGYNEKLFFGSGTQLSVL.

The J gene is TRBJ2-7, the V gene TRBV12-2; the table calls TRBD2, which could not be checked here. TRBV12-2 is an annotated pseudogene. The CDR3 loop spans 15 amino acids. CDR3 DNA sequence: TGTGCAAGTCGCTTAGTATTGCGGGGGGCCTACGAGCAGTACTTC. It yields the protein CASRLVLRGAYEQYF.

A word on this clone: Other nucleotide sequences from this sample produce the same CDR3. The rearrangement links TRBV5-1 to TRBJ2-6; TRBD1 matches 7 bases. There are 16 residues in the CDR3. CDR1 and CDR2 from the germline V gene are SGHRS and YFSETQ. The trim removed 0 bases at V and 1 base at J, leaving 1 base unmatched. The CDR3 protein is CASSLGTGSGANVLTF. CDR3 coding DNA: TGCGCCAGCAGCTTGGGGACAGGTTCTGGGGCCAACGTCCTGACTTTC.

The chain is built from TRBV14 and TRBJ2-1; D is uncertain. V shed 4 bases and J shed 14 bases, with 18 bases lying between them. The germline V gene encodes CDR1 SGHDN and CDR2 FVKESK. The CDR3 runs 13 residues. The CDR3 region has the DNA TGTGCCAGCAGCCTTAACGCGGACCGTCACGAGTTCTTC. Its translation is CASSLNADRHEFF. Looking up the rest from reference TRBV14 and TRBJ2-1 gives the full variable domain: EAGVTQFPSHSVIEKGQTVTLRCDPISGHDNLYWYRRVMGKEIKFLLHFVKESKQDESGMPNNRFLAERTGGTYSTLKVQPAELEDSGVYFCASSLNADRHEFFGPGTRLTVL.

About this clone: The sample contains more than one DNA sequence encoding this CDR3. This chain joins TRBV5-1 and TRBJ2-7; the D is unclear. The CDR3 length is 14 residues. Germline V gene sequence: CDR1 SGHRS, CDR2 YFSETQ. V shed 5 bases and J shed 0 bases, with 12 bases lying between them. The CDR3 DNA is TGCGCCAGCAGTTCCGGACCGAGCTCCTACGAGCAGTACTTC. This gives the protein CASSSGPSSYEQYF.

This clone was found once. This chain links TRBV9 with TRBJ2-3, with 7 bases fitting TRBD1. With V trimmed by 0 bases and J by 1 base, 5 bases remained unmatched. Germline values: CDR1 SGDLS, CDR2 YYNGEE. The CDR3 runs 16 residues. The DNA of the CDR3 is TGTGCCAGCAGCGTAGAGGCAGGGGGTCGCACAGATACGCAGTATTTT. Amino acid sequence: CASSVEAGGRTDTQYF.

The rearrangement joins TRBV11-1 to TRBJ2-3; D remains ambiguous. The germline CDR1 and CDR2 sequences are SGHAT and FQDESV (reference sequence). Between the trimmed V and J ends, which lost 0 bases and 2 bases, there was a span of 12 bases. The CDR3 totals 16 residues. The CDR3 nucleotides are TGTGCCAGCAGCTTAGCGTCCGGGCTACTCACAGATACGCAGTATTTT. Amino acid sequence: CASSLASGLLTDTQYF.

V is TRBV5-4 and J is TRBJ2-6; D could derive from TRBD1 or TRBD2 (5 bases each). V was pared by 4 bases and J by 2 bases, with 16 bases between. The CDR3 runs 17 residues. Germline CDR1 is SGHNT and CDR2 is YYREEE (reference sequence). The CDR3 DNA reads TGTGCCAGCAGCACCCCGTCCGGGGCTCCTGGGGCCAACGTCCTGACTTTC. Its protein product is CASSTPSGAPGANVLTF.

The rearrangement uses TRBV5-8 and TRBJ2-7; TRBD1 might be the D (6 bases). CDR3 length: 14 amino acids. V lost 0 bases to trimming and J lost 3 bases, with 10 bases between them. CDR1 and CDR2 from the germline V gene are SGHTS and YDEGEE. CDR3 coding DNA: TGTGCCAGCAGCTTGGTTGGACAGCTCTACGAGCAGTACTTC. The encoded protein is CASSLVGQLYEQYF.